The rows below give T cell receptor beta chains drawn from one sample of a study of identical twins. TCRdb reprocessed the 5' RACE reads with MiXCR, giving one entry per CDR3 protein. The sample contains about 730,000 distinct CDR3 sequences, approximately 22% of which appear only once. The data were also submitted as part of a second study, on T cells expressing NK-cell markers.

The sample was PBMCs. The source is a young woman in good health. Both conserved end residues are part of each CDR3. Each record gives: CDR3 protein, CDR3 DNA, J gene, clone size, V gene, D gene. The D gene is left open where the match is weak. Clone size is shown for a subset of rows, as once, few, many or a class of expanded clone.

cdr3_aa: CASSLIPGGEQFF
cdr3_nt: TGTGCCAGCAGCTTAATTCCAGGCGGCGAGCAGTTCTTC
j_call: TRBJ2-1
clone_size: NA
v_call: TRBV7-2
d_call: NA

cdr3_aa: CASSFGPSETQYF
cdr3_nt: TGTGCCAGCAGCTTTGGGCCAAGCGAGACCCAGTACTTC
j_call: TRBJ2-5
clone_size: NA
v_call: TRBV5-6
d_call: NA

cdr3_aa: CSVARTSGAEQYF
cdr3_nt: TGCAGCGTGGCCCGGACTAGCGGGGCGGAGCAGTACTTC
j_call: TRBJ2-7
clone_size: few
v_call: TRBV29-1
d_call: TRBD2

cdr3_aa: CASSWTLTDRARGGYTF
cdr3_nt: TGCGCCAGCAGCTGGACCCTAACCGACAGGGCTCGGGGTGGCTACACCTTC
j_call: TRBJ1-2
clone_size: NA
v_call: TRBV5-1
d_call: TRBD1

cdr3_aa: CASSQELGQRNEQFF
cdr3_nt: TGCGCCAGCAGCCAAGAGCTAGGCCAGAGGAATGAGCAGTTCTTC
j_call: TRBJ2-1
clone_size: NA
v_call: TRBV4-3
d_call: NA

cdr3_aa: CSARDSRATDTQYF
cdr3_nt: TGCAGTGCTAGAGACTCGAGGGCCACAGATACGCAGTATTTT
j_call: TRBJ2-3
clone_size: few
v_call: TRBV20-1
d_call: NA

cdr3_aa: CASSYDLRGDTQYF
cdr3_nt: TGCGCCAGCAGCTACGATCTCCGGGGAGATACGCAGTATTTT
j_call: TRBJ2-3
clone_size: NA
v_call: TRBV5-1
d_call: NA

cdr3_aa: CASKSAGSLETQYF
cdr3_nt: TGTGCCAGTAAATCGGCCGGGAGTCTAGAGACCCAGTACTTC
j_call: TRBJ2-5
clone_size: NA
v_call: TRBV28
d_call: NA

cdr3_aa: CASSPSGSNQPQHF
cdr3_nt: TGTGCCAGCAGCCCCTCGGGCAGCAATCAGCCCCAGCATTTT
j_call: TRBJ1-5
clone_size: few
v_call: TRBV3-1
d_call: NA

cdr3_aa: CASSGSDGYGYTF
cdr3_nt: TGCGCCAGCAGTGGGTCCGACGGCTATGGCTACACCTTC
j_call: TRBJ1-2
clone_size: NA
v_call: TRBV10-1
d_call: NA

cdr3_aa: CASSIPVSGANVLTF
cdr3_nt: TGTGCCAGTAGTATCCCGGTCTCTGGGGCCAACGTCCTGACTTTC
j_call: TRBJ2-6
clone_size: NA
v_call: TRBV19
d_call: NA

cdr3_aa: CASRTGLAYEQYF
cdr3_nt: TGTGCCAGCCGGACAGGGCTGGCCTACGAGCAGTACTTC
j_call: TRBJ2-7
clone_size: NA
v_call: TRBV6-6
d_call: TRBD1

cdr3_aa: CSAREGGSVRQPQHF
cdr3_nt: TGCAGTGCTAGAGAGGGGGGTAGTGTGAGACAGCCCCAGCATTTT
j_call: TRBJ1-5
clone_size: few
v_call: TRBV20-1
d_call: NA

cdr3_aa: CASSPLDRRQETQYF
cdr3_nt: TGTGCCAGCTCACCTCTGGACAGGCGACAAGAGACCCAGTACTTC
j_call: TRBJ2-5
clone_size: NA
v_call: TRBV18
d_call: TRBD1

cdr3_aa: CSARWVAGASTDTQYF
cdr3_nt: TGCAGTGCTAGATGGGTTGCGGGTGCGAGCACAGATACGCAGTATTTT
j_call: TRBJ2-3
clone_size: few
v_call: TRBV20-1
d_call: NA

cdr3_aa: CASTGGTTDTQYF
cdr3_nt: TGCGCCAGCACCGGGGGGACCACAGATACGCAGTATTTT
j_call: TRBJ2-3
clone_size: NA
v_call: TRBV10-2
d_call: TRBD2

cdr3_aa: CATRFLRGGNEQYF
cdr3_nt: TGCGCCACCAGATTTCTGCGGGGGGGCAACGAGCAGTACTTC
j_call: TRBJ2-7
clone_size: NA
v_call: TRBV10-2
d_call: TRBD2

cdr3_aa: CASSSTGQGNSPLHF
cdr3_nt: TGTGCCAGCAGCTCAACGGGACAGGGCAATTCACCCCTCCACTTT
j_call: TRBJ1-6
clone_size: NA
v_call: TRBV7-2
d_call: TRBD1

cdr3_aa: CASSRSTGTVSYEQYF
cdr3_nt: TGTGCCAGCAGCCGAAGCACAGGGACTGTTTCCTACGAGCAGTACTTC
j_call: TRBJ2-7
clone_size: NA
v_call: TRBV6-1
d_call: NA

cdr3_aa: CSATMAETQYF
cdr3_nt: TGCAGTGCTACGATGGCGGAGACCCAGTACTTC
j_call: TRBJ2-5
clone_size: many
v_call: TRBV20-1
d_call: NA

cdr3_aa: CASSHSRRLAGPGDTQYF
cdr3_nt: TGCGCCAGCAGCCACTCACGAAGGCTAGCGGGGCCGGGAGATACGCAGTATTTT
j_call: TRBJ2-3
clone_size: NA
v_call: TRBV4-1
d_call: TRBD2

cdr3_aa: CASSLPQANEQFF
cdr3_nt: TGTGCCAGCAGCTTGCCTCAGGCCAATGAGCAGTTCTTC
j_call: TRBJ2-1
clone_size: once
v_call: TRBV5-5
d_call: NA

cdr3_aa: CSVTEGVNQPQHF
cdr3_nt: TGCAGTGTTACCGAGGGTGTCAATCAGCCCCAGCATTTT
j_call: TRBJ1-5
clone_size: few
v_call: TRBV20-1
d_call: NA

cdr3_aa: CSAQRAGVSTDTQYF
cdr3_nt: TGCAGTGCTCAACGAGCGGGGGTTAGCACAGATACGCAGTATTTT
j_call: TRBJ2-3
clone_size: NA
v_call: TRBV20-1
d_call: TRBD2

cdr3_aa: CASSWQGATEQYF
cdr3_nt: TGTGCCAGCAGTTGGCAGGGGGCGACCGAGCAGTACTTC
j_call: TRBJ2-7
clone_size: NA
v_call: TRBV7-9
d_call: TRBD1

cdr3_aa: CASSLILRGVEGAFF
cdr3_nt: TGTGCCAGCAGTTTAATTCTCAGGGGGGTTGAGGGAGCTTTCTTT
j_call: TRBJ1-1
clone_size: few
v_call: TRBV12-3/TRBV12-4
d_call: TRBD1

cdr3_aa: CSVAGFFSYEQYF
cdr3_nt: TGCAGCGTTGCCGGGTTCTTCTCCTACGAGCAGTACTTC
j_call: TRBJ2-7
clone_size: once
v_call: TRBV29-1
d_call: NA

cdr3_aa: CATSRGYRVETGELFF
cdr3_nt: TGTGCCACCAGCAGGGGCTACAGGGTAGAGACCGGGGAGCTGTTTTTT
j_call: TRBJ2-2
clone_size: NA
v_call: TRBV15
d_call: NA

cdr3_aa: CASTLGWGSDYGYTF
cdr3_nt: TGTGCCAGCACCCTAGGGTGGGGCAGTGACTATGGCTACACCTTC
j_call: TRBJ1-2
clone_size: few
v_call: TRBV7-6
d_call: NA

cdr3_aa: CASSFLTGIRTEAFF
cdr3_nt: TGTGCCAGCAGTTTCCTTACAGGGATCCGGACTGAAGCTTTCTTT
j_call: TRBJ1-1
clone_size: NA
v_call: TRBV12-3/TRBV12-4
d_call: NA

cdr3_aa: CASSWDRPNTEAFF
cdr3_nt: TGCGCCAGCAGCTGGGACAGGCCGAACACTGAAGCTTTCTTT
j_call: TRBJ1-1
clone_size: many
v_call: TRBV5-1
d_call: TRBD1

cdr3_aa: CSARLGGAYGYTF
cdr3_nt: TGCAGTGCTAGACTCGGGGGGGCCTATGGCTACACCTTC
j_call: TRBJ1-2
clone_size: NA
v_call: TRBV20-1
d_call: NA

cdr3_aa: CASSLTRSYNEQFF
cdr3_nt: TGCGCCAGCAGCTTGACACGCTCCTACAATGAGCAGTTCTTC
j_call: TRBJ2-1
clone_size: NA
v_call: TRBV5-1
d_call: NA

cdr3_aa: CASSLGGSAGGRFTLHF
cdr3_nt: TGTGCCAGCAGCTTGGGTGGCAGCGCGGGGGGGAGATTCACCCTCCACTTT
j_call: TRBJ1-6
clone_size: NA
v_call: TRBV11-2
d_call: NA

cdr3_aa: CASSSSLAGGVQYF
cdr3_nt: TGTGCCAGCAGCTCGTCCTTGGCCGGGGGAGTGCAGTACTTC
j_call: TRBJ2-7
clone_size: few
v_call: TRBV7-2
d_call: NA

cdr3_aa: CSAYRGQFYEQYF
cdr3_nt: TGCAGTGCTTACAGGGGGCAATTCTACGAGCAGTACTTC
j_call: TRBJ2-7
clone_size: few
v_call: TRBV20-1
d_call: TRBD1

cdr3_aa: CASTRTHREQYF
cdr3_nt: TGTGCCAGCACCAGGACCCACCGGGAGCAGTACTTC
j_call: TRBJ2-7
clone_size: NA
v_call: TRBV2
d_call: NA

cdr3_aa: CASRSQGAAFF
cdr3_nt: TGTGCCAGCAGGTCACAGGGTGCAGCTTTCTTT
j_call: TRBJ1-1
clone_size: once
v_call: TRBV6-5
d_call: NA

cdr3_aa: CASSSRALMAKNIQYF
cdr3_nt: TGTGCCAGCAGTTCCCGGGCACTCATGGCCAAAAACATTCAGTACTTC
j_call: TRBJ2-4
clone_size: few
v_call: TRBV6-5
d_call: NA

cdr3_aa: CASSYLGRGLHEQYF
cdr3_nt: TGTGCCAGCAGTTACCTGGGCAGGGGGCTTCACGAGCAGTACTTC
j_call: TRBJ2-7
clone_size: few
v_call: TRBV6-5
d_call: TRBD1

cdr3_aa: CAIRDGSGSYEQYF
cdr3_nt: TGTGCCATTAGAGACGGGAGTGGCTCCTACGAGCAGTACTTC
j_call: TRBJ2-7
clone_size: few
v_call: TRBV10-3
d_call: NA

cdr3_aa: CSAWWAPSTDTQYF
cdr3_nt: TGCAGTGCTTGGTGGGCGCCCAGCACAGATACGCAGTATTTT
j_call: TRBJ2-3
clone_size: many
v_call: TRBV20-1
d_call: NA

cdr3_aa: CSAADYTNTGELFF
cdr3_nt: TGCAGTGCCGCGGACTATACGAACACCGGGGAGCTGTTTTTT
j_call: TRBJ2-2
clone_size: few
v_call: TRBV20-1
d_call: NA

cdr3_aa: CASSFGGIGEQYF
cdr3_nt: TGTGCCAGCAGCTTTGGAGGTATAGGCGAGCAGTACTTC
j_call: TRBJ2-7
clone_size: many
v_call: TRBV7-8
d_call: NA

cdr3_aa: CSAQNLPGQPQHF
cdr3_nt: TGCAGTGCCCAGAATCTCCCAGGGCAGCCCCAGCATTTT
j_call: TRBJ1-5
clone_size: NA
v_call: TRBV20-1
d_call: NA

cdr3_aa: CASSYGGRESYEQYF
cdr3_nt: TGTGCCAGCAGTTATGGGGGGCGGGAGTCGTACGAGCAGTACTTC
j_call: TRBJ2-7
clone_size: few
v_call: TRBV6-5
d_call: NA

cdr3_aa: CGSSLWDTYEQYF
cdr3_nt: TGTGGCAGCAGTTTGTGGGACACCTACGAGCAGTACTTC
j_call: TRBJ2-7
clone_size: NA
v_call: TRBV12-3/TRBV12-4
d_call: NA

cdr3_aa: CASSLARANTEAFF
cdr3_nt: TGTGCCAGCAGCTTAGCTAGGGCGAACACTGAAGCTTTCTTT
j_call: TRBJ1-1
clone_size: NA
v_call: TRBV7-2
d_call: NA